A selection of T cell receptor beta chains follows, all from one sample in a study of control samples from healthy donors and cancer patients. Sequencing used immunoSEQ multiplex PCR; TCRdb keeps in-frame clones, though not all of them. The sample records 85,000 to 90,000 clones, 70% to 90% being singletons. Sample: PBMCs. These receptor sequences come from a woman aged 50 to 65 with colorectal cancer. The CDR3 runs from the conserved cysteine through the conserved F or W. D genes are given only for firm matches. Size tells how often a clone was seen (once, few, many) or the class of an expanded clone, and some rows leave it out.

D	V	size	J	DNA	CDR3
.	TRBV28	.	TRBJ1-5	TGTGCCAGCAGTTGGGCGGCGGGTCAGCCCCAGCATTTT	CASSWAAGQPQHF
TRBD2	TRBV6-6	.	TRBJ2-3	TGTGCCAGCAGGCAACTAGCGGGGGTCACAGATACGCAGTATTTT	CASRQLAGVTDTQYF
TRBD1	TRBV5-4	.	TRBJ2-5	TGTGCCAGCGGACGGGGACAGGGGGCCCAAGAGACCCAGTACTTC	CASGRGQGAQETQYF
.	TRBV10-2	.	TRBJ2-3	TGCGCCAGCAGTGTTGCCGGGGGCAGAGATACGCAGTATTTT	CASSVAGGRDTQYF
TRBD2	TRBV19	once	TRBJ2-2	TGTGCCAGTAGTACGCAAGCGGGGACGAACACCGGGGAGCTGTTTTTT	CASSTQAGTNTGELFF
.	TRBV7-8	.	TRBJ1-1	TGTGCCAGCAGCCGGCCCCGGGGCGGACAGTCCATTCCCACTGAAGCTTTCTTT	CASSRPRGGQSIPTEAFF
.	TRBV28	.	TRBJ2-5	TGTGCCACCGAAAGGGTAGAGACCCAGTACTTC	CATERVETQYF
.	TRBV5-8	.	TRBJ2-1	TGTGCCAGCAGCTTGGAGCCCCGTCACAATGAGCAGTTCTTC	CASSLEPRHNEQFF
.	TRBV30	.	TRBJ2-3	TGTGCCTGGAGGGCCATGGGTGGTACAGATACGCAGTATTTT	CAWRAMGGTDTQYF
.	TRBV7-3	.	TRBJ2-3	TGTGCCAGCAGTCCTAGCACAGATACGCAGTATTTT	CASSPSTDTQYF
TRBD1	TRBV6-4	.	TRBJ1-1	TGTGCCAGCAGTCAGAAAACCAAGGACAGGGGGAACACTGAAGCTTTCTTT	CASSQKTKDRGNTEAFF
.	TRBV7-9	.	TRBJ2-1	TGTGCCAGCAGCCCCGGGACTTCCCTTTACCCAATCGGTGAGCAGTTCTTC	CASSPGTSLYPIGEQFF
TRBD1	TRBV27	once	TRBJ1-2	TGTGCCAGCAGTCCCGACCGGGACAGGGGAGGTAGCTACACCTTC	CASSPDRDRGGSYTF
TRBD1	TRBV7-2	.	TRBJ2-1	TGTGCCAGCAGCTTAGGGGGACAGGGGGCGTACAATGAGCAGTTCTTC	CASSLGGQGAYNEQFF
.	TRBV18	.	TRBJ1-6	TGTGCCAGCTCACCACGTGGAGGAGATTCACCCCTCCACTTT	CASSPRGGDSPLHF
TRBD1	TRBV28	.	TRBJ1-4	TGTGCCAGCAGTGACCCCGGGACAGTAACCGAAAAACTGTTTTTT	CASSDPGTVTEKLFF
TRBD1	TRBV2	.	TRBJ1-2	TGTGCCAGCAGGGGGGACAGCCAGACTGGGGGCTACACCTTC	CASRGDSQTGGYTF
TRBD1	TRBV19	.	TRBJ2-2	TGTGCCAGTAAGGGACAGGGGATAAGAAGGACCGGGGAGCTGTTTTTT	CASKGQGIRRTGELFF
.	TRBV6-5	.	TRBJ1-3	TGTGCCAGCAGTTACGAACCGAGCTCTGGAAACACCATATATTTT	CASSYEPSSGNTIYF
TRBD1	TRBV5-1	few	TRBJ1-4	TGCGCCAGCAGCTTCGGGACAGGGGGCTTCGGTGAAAAACTGTTTTTT	CASSFGTGGFGEKLFF
.	TRBV27	.	TRBJ2-5	TGTGCCAGCGGGAAAGAGACCCAGTACTTC	CASGKETQYF
TRBD1	TRBV7-2	.	TRBJ2-6	TGTGCCAGCAGCTCACAGGGGGTTGGGGCCAACGTCCTGACTTTC	CASSSQGVGANVLTF
TRBD2	TRBV15	.	TRBJ2-5	TGTGCCACCAGCTCGGGAGGAGGGGCCCAAGAGACCCAGTACTTC	CATSSGGGAQETQYF
.	TRBV5-8	once	TRBJ2-3	TGTGCCAGCAGCCTTTCCGCGGTTAGACTTTTT	CASSLSAVRLF
.	TRBV6-5	.	TRBJ1-5	TGTGCCAGCAGTTCACAGGTGAAGAATCAGCCCCAGCATTTT	CASSSQVKNQPQHF
TRBD2	TRBV3-1/TRBV3-2	.	TRBJ2-5	TGTGCCAGCAGCCAAGATCTATCACTAGCGGGATTAAAAGAGACCCAGTACTTC	CASSQDLSLAGLKETQYF
TRBD1	TRBV30	.	TRBJ2-3	TGTGCCTGGGACTCAGGGGGAAGAACAGATACGCAGTATTTT	CAWDSGGRTDTQYF
.	TRBV18	.	TRBJ2-5	TGTGCCAGCTCACCAGGGCAGGAAGAGACCCAGTACTTC	CASSPGQEETQYF
.	TRBV4-3	.	TRBJ1-3	TGCGCCAGCAGCCAATCCAGGATATCTGGAAACACCATATATTTT	CASSQSRISGNTIYF
TRBD1	TRBV28	.	TRBJ1-4	TGTGCCAGCAGTCGACAGGGGGCAGGAACTAATGAAAAACTGTTTTTT	CASSRQGAGTNEKLFF
.	TRBV27	.	TRBJ1-1	TGTGCCAGCAGTCAGGGAGGGGCTCTCACTGAAGCTTTCTTT	CASSQGGALTEAFF
.	TRBV12-3/TRBV12-4	.	TRBJ2-5	TGTGCCAGCAGCTCCGGACCTCGAGAGACCCAGTACTTC	CASSSGPRETQYF
TRBD2	TRBV5-1	.	TRBJ2-1	TGCGCCAGCAGCTTCGGGGGGTTCGGCTCCTACAATGAGCAGTTCTTC	CASSFGGFGSYNEQFF
.	TRBV9	.	TRBJ1-3	TGTGCCAGCAGCCTAGGCCAGGCTGGAAACACCATATATTTT	CASSLGQAGNTIYF
.	TRBV7-2	.	TRBJ2-5	TGTGCCAGCAGCTCGGGGGTTGGAGAGACCCAGTACTTC	CASSSGVGETQYF
TRBD1	TRBV6-5	.	TRBJ1-5	TGTGCCAGCAGTCGGACAGGAGGCAATCAGCCCCAGCATTTT	CASSRTGGNQPQHF
TRBD1	TRBV9	many	TRBJ2-2	TGTGCCAGCAGCACGGGACAGGGGGCGAACACCGGGGAGCTGTTTTTT	CASSTGQGANTGELFF
.	TRBV5-4	.	TRBJ1-2	TGTGCCAGCAGCTTCTACAGGTCTGGCTACACCTTC	CASSFYRSGYTF
TRBD1	TRBV19	.	TRBJ1-1	TGTGCCAGTAGTCTACAGGGGACTGAAGCTTTCTTT	CASSLQGTEAFF
TRBD1	TRBV5-1	.	TRBJ2-3	TGCGCCAGCCGGACAGGGGGCACAGATACGCAGTATTTT	CASRTGGTDTQYF
.	TRBV7-8	.	TRBJ2-1	TGTGCCAGCAGCTCCAGGGTTTATGAGCAGTTCTTC	CASSSRVYEQFF
TRBD2	TRBV28	.	TRBJ2-2	TGTGCCAGCAGTTTATGGGGCAATAGCGGGGGGGCCGCCGGGGAGCTGTTTTTT	CASSLWGNSGGAAGELFF
TRBD2	TRBV27	.	TRBJ2-5	TGTGCCAGCAGTTTTTTGGCGGGGGGCCATCCTAACCAAGAGACCCAGTACTTC	CASSFLAGGHPNQETQYF